Below, 32 T cell receptor beta chains from the same sample are listed, as sequenced in a study of CD8+CD57+ T cells in acquired aplastic anemia. Profiling of TCR beta VDJ combinations and CDR3 sequences used genomic DNA as template. Via MiXCR, TCRdb re-called the reads, giving one row per CDR3 protein. The table has 220,000 or so distinct CDR3 sequences, 65% seen once. In patients chosen for sequencing, flow cytometry had shown CD8+CD57+ cell expansion. Sequenced sample: sorted CD4+, CD8+, or CD8+CD57+ T cells (not recorded which) from PBMCs. These receptors were taken from a human donor with aplastic anemia.

V usage is TRBV6-5 and J usage is TRBJ2-1; 8 bases are shared with TRBD1. This CDR3 spans 15 amino acids. From germline, CDR1 is MNHEY and CDR2 SVGAGI. V lost 4 bases to trimming and J lost 0 bases; unmatched junction nucleotides: 2. The CDR3 reads CASSFTGGSYNEQFF. CDR3 sequence (DNA): TGTGCCAGCAGTTTCACAGGGGGCTCCTACAATGAGCAGTTCTTC.

This clonotype was counted a few times. The chain links TRBV5-1 to TRBJ2-7; 8 nucleotides match TRBD2. This CDR3 is built from 13 residues. CDR1 is SGHRS and CDR2 is YFSETQ in the germline V gene. Trimming removed 7 bases from V and 7 bases from J; junction bases left unmatched: 10. The CDR3 region has the DNA TGCGCCAGCGGGACGCGGGGGGAAAGGGAGCAGTACTTC. Translating it yields CASGTRGEREQYF.

CDR3 DNA sequence: TGCAGTGCTAGAGACTTTAGCGGGGGGGAGTACAATGAGCAGTTCTTC. Encoded protein: CSARDFSGGEYNEQFF. The chain carries TRBV20-1 and TRBJ2-1; the match to TRBD2 covers 11 bases. This CDR3 is 16 amino acids long. Germline CDR1 is DFQATT and CDR2 is SNEGSKA (reference sequence). Losses at the gene ends were 0 bases for V and 4 bases for J; bases not matched to a gene: 5.

The chain has TRBV7-6 and TRBJ2-2, with 11 bases lining up with TRBD2. V shed 5 bases and J 6 bases; nucleotides not matched to a gene: 8. The CDR3 is 16 amino acids. Germline lookup yields CDR1 SGHVS and CDR2 FNYEAQ. CDR3 sequence: CASSKLAGGDPGELFF. The CDR3 region has the DNA TGTGCCAGCAGCAAGCTAGCGGGAGGTGATCCCGGGGAGCTGTTTTTT.

The chain couples TRBV28 to TRBJ2-1; a possible D gene is TRBD2 (6 bases). CDR1 and CDR2 from the germline V gene are MDHEN and SYDVKM. V lost 10 bases to trimming and J lost 3 bases, with 13 bases between them. This CDR3 is 13 amino acids long. CDR3 nucleotide sequence: TGTGCCACATGGGGGGTAGGCTACAATGAGCAGTTCTTC. Translated, it gives CATWGVGYNEQFF.

CDR3: CSARDPGSDEQYF. In DNA form, the CDR3 reads TGCAGTGCTAGAGATCCCGGTTCCGACGAGCAGTACTTC. V usage is TRBV20-1 and J usage is TRBJ2-7, with no clear D. V was cut by 0 bases and J by 5 bases, with 11 bases left in between. There are 13 residues in the CDR3. Germline CDR1 reads DFQATT; CDR2 reads SNEGSKA (reference sequence).

In its sample, this clonotype was seen once. The chain has TRBV4-2 and TRBJ2-3, with 14 bases fitting TRBD2. The CDR3 consists of 17 residues. Germline CDR1 reads LGHNA; CDR2 reads YNFKEQ. V lost 4 bases, J lost 2 bases, and 5 bases stayed unmatched. CDR3 loop: CASSPGLAGGNTDTQYF. The CDR3 coding sequence is TGTGCCAGCAGCCCCGGACTAGCGGGGGGAAACACAGATACGCAGTATTTT.

The rearrangement uses TRBV7-9 and TRBJ2-5; TRBD2 is a possible D gene (6 bases). Germline-derived CDR1 and CDR2 are SEHNR and FQNEAQ (reference sequence). Trimming shortened V by 6 bases and J by 0 bases, and 20 bases separated the two germline ends. The CDR3 totals 17 residues. The CDR3 loop reads CASRPTDGSRDQETQYF. The CDR3 DNA follows: TGTGCCAGCAGACCTACCGACGGGAGCCGTGACCAAGAGACCCAGTACTTC.

V gene TRBV12-3 or TRBV12-4 combines with J gene TRBJ1-6, with D perhaps TRBD1 (6 bases). The CDR3 consists of 15 residues. The germline V and J ends were trimmed by 8 bases and 7 bases, with 18 bases remaining between them. CDR3 nucleotide sequence: TGTGCCAGCGGAGGGGGTAAGGGGATCAATTCACCCCTCCACTTT. Its translation: CASGGGKGINSPLHF.

This clonotype was observed a few times. The chain employs TRBV18 and TRBJ2-1, with D possibly matching TRBD2 (7 bases). The CDR3 is made up of 16 amino acids. Between the trimmed V and J ends, which lost 3 bases and 1 base, there was a span of 13 bases. The V gene's germline CDR1 is KGHSH and CDR2 LQKENI. As DNA, the CDR3 is TGTGCCAGCTCACCGATAAGGGGGGGATCCTACAATGAGCAGTTCTTC. Translating gives CASSPIRGGSYNEQFF. Variable domain in full (rest from reference TRBV18 and TRBJ2-1): NAGVMQNPRHLVRRRGQEARLRCSPMKGHSHVYWYRQLPEEGLKFMVYLQKENIIDESGMPKERFSAEFPKEGPSILRIQQVVRGDSAAYFCASSPIRGGSYNEQFFGPGTRLTVL.

The J gene is TRBJ2-7, the V gene TRBV7-2; D ambiguous. The CDR3 contains 13 residues. Germline-derived CDR1 and CDR2 are SGHTA and FQGNSA. Deletions cut 5 bases from V and 4 bases from J, with 12 bases between. The CDR3 DNA is TGTGCCAGCAGCCCCCAGACCGAGTACGAGCAGTACTTC. This sequence encodes CASSPQTEYEQYF.

The J gene is TRBJ2-5, the V gene TRBV24-1; no clear D. Looked up from germline, CDR1 is KGHDR and CDR2 is SFDVKD. The CDR3 is made up of 11 amino acids. V was pared by 7 bases and J by 7 bases, with 9 bases between. The DNA of the CDR3 is TGTGCCACCAGGGGTGGCGGGACCCAGTACTTC. Protein product: CATRGGGTQYF.

This chain connects TRBV7-8 to TRBJ2-7, with D possibly matching TRBD1 (5 bases). V lost 6 bases, J lost 1 base, and 7 bases lay in between. CDR3 length: 12 residues. Germline V CDR1 and CDR2: SGHVS, FQNEAQ. CDR3 nucleotides: TGTGCCAGCAGAGACAGATCCTACGAGCAGTACTTC. As protein: CASRDRSYEQYF.

This clonotype was detected only once. The chain links TRBV6-1 to TRBJ2-7; a possible D gene is TRBD2 (5 bases). From germline, CDR1 is MNHNS and CDR2 SASEGT. Trimming took off 8 bases at V and 0 bases at J, with 17 bases between the two ends. The CDR3 is 15 amino acids. The CDR3 DNA sequence: TGTGCCAGCCGAAACGATCCGGGAACCTCCTACGAGCAGTACTTC. It encodes CASRNDPGTSYEQYF.

The chain uses TRBV6-4 and TRBJ1-2; D unresolved. V was trimmed by 6 bases and J by 8 bases, leaving 13 bases between them. The germline gives CDR1 MRHNA, CDR2 SNTAGT. This CDR3 has 12 residues. The CDR3 region has the DNA TGTGCCAGCAGACCTGCGGAAGTGGGCTACACCTTC. This sequence encodes CASRPAEVGYTF.

This rearrangement joins TRBV7-9 to TRBJ2-7; maybe TRBD2 (7 bases). V was pared by 5 bases and J by 2 bases, with 13 bases between. The CDR3 is made up of 14 amino acids. Looked up from germline, CDR1 is SEHNR and CDR2 is FQNEAQ (reference sequence). The CDR3 DNA reads as TGTGCCAGCAGCCATGAGCGGGACACCTACGAGCAGTACTTC. Its protein is CASSHERDTYEQYF.

This clonotype was detected only a few times. The chain joins TRBV5-6 to TRBJ1-6; 7 nucleotides match TRBD1. The germline V gene encodes CDR1 SGHDT and CDR2 YYEEEE. This CDR3 has 14 amino acids. Trimming at V came to 4 bases and at J to 6 bases, leaving 4 bases not matched to a gene. CDR3 sequence: CASSTGVGNSPLHF. The CDR3 DNA sequence: TGTGCCAGCAGCACAGGGGTCGGTAATTCACCCCTCCACTTT. Full variable domain (missing parts from reference TRBV5-6 and TRBJ1-6): DAGVTQSPTHLIKTRGQQVTLRCSPKSGHDTVSWYQQALGQGPQFIFQYYEEEERQRGNFPDRFSGHQFPNYSSELNVNALLLGDSALYLCASSTGVGNSPLHFGNGTRLTVT.

The rearrangement links TRBV4-2 to TRBJ2-3; 8 bases map to TRBD1. This CDR3 region has 17 residues. In germline, CDR1 is LGHNA, CDR2 YNFKEQ. V trimming: 0 bases; J trimming: 5 bases; junction bases outside the gene matches: 10. DNA for the CDR3: TGTGCCAGCAGCCAAGATGCTGCTCGCACAGGGGGAGATACGCAGTATTTT. Translation gives CASSQDAARTGGDTQYF.

This rearrangement joins TRBV5-4 to TRBJ1-2, with 8 bases lining up with TRBD1. The V gene end was trimmed by 5 bases and the J gene end by 8 bases; junction bases not matched to a gene: 8. Germline lookup yields CDR1 SGHNT and CDR2 YYREEE (reference sequence). The CDR3 consists of 13 residues. This CDR3 is CASSTGGREGYTF. Written as DNA, the CDR3 is TGTGCCAGCAGTACAGGGGGGCGAGAAGGCTACACCTTC.

The rearrangement joins TRBV15 to TRBJ2-1, with no clear D. CDR1 is LNHNV, CDR2 YYDKDF, per germline (reference sequence). This CDR3 has 15 residues. Trimming took off 0 bases at V and 7 bases at J, with 13 bases between the two ends. The CDR3 bases are TGTGCCACCAGCAGAGACCTTGTTAATGGGAATGAGCAGTTCTTC. Translation gives CATSRDLVNGNEQFF.

The CDR3 coding sequence is TGTGCCATCAGCAGCGACAGGGGTGGTGAAAAACTGTTTTTT. Amino acid sequence: CAISSDRGGEKLFF. The V call is TRBV10-3, the J call TRBJ1-4; 8 bases map to TRBD1. This CDR3 comprises 14 residues. Germline CDR1 reads ENHRY; CDR2 reads SYGVKD. V trimming: 6 bases; J trimming: 7 bases; junction bases outside the gene matches: 7.

This sequence joins TRBV7-9 and TRBJ1-3, with D hard to call. Per germline, CDR1 SEHNR and CDR2 FQNEAQ (reference sequence). This CDR3 region has 13 residues. The germline V and J ends were trimmed by 4 bases and 7 bases, with 11 bases remaining between them. The CDR3 spells CASSSARANTIYF. In nucleotides, the CDR3 is TGTGCCAGCAGCTCGGCAAGGGCCAACACCATATATTTT.

Only a few counts were recorded for this clonotype. DNA for the CDR3: TGTGCCAGCAGCTTAGGCATCTACAATGAGCAGTTCTTC. This gives the protein CASSLGIYNEQFF. J is TRBJ2-1 and V is TRBV7-3; D gene ambiguous. This CDR3 has 13 amino acids. Trimming stripped 2 bases from V and 3 bases from J, with 5 bases between. Germline CDR1 SGHTA, CDR2 FQGTGA. The variable domain in full, with the rest retrieved from reference TRBV7-3 and TRBJ2-1, is GAGVSQTPSNKVTEKGKYVELRCDPISGHTALYWYRQSLGQGPEFLIYFQGTGAADDSGLPNDRFFAVRPEGSVSTLKIQRTERGDSAVYLCASSLGIYNEQFFGPGTRLTVL.

A word on this clonotype: This may be a read error: a much more frequent sequence differs by one nucleotide. The genes are TRBV9 and TRBJ1-1; D gene ambiguous. In germline, CDR1 is SGDLS, CDR2 YYNGEE. V gave up 7 bases and J gave up 13 bases, with 23 bases separating them. This CDR3 spans 13 amino acids. The CDR3, as DNA: TGTGCCAGCGGTGATTTGGGAGCCTACTCGGGTTTCTTT. Protein: CASGDLGAYSGFF. Full variable domain (missing parts from reference TRBV9 and TRBJ1-1): DSGVTQTPKHLITATGQRVTLRCSPRSGDLSVYWYQQSLDQGLQFLIQYYNGEERAKGNILERFSAQQFPDLHSELNLSSLELGDSALYFCASGDLGAYSGFFGQGTRLTVV.

This clonotype occurred a few times. V is TRBV9 and J is TRBJ1-2; weak D call: TRBD1 (5 bases). The V and J ends lost 4 bases and 4 bases respectively, with 14 bases between them. Germline CDR1 SGDLS, CDR2 YYNGEE. This CDR3 contains 14 residues. CDR3 nucleotide sequence: TGTGCCAGCAGCCCCCCCCACGACAGCTATGGCTACACCTTC. Its translation is CASSPPHDSYGYTF. Combining the CDR3 with reference TRBV9 and TRBJ1-2 gives the whole variable domain DSGVTQTPKHLITATGQRVTLRCSPRSGDLSVYWYQQSLDQGLQFLIQYYNGEERAKGNILERFSAQQFPDLHSELNLSSLELGDSALYFCASSPPHDSYGYTFGSGTRLTVV.

The chain has TRBV7-9 and TRBJ2-1, with D unresolved. The CDR3 runs to 12 residues. V lost 4 bases, J lost 10 bases, and 11 bases lay in between. Germline values: CDR1 SEHNR, CDR2 FQNEAQ (reference sequence). The CDR3 DNA follows: TGTGCCAGCAGCTCCCCCTTGGGAGAGCAGTTCTTC. This codes for CASSSPLGEQFF.

V is TRBV20-1 and J is TRBJ2-7; 8 bases are a match to TRBD1. CDR1 is DFQATT, CDR2 SNEGSKA, per germline (reference sequence). The CDR3 consists of 16 residues. Losses at the gene ends were 0 bases for V and 4 bases for J; bases not matched to a gene: 11. In DNA, the CDR3 is TGCAGTGCTAGAGAGAAGGAGACAGGGGTATTGTACGAGCAGTACTTC. It yields the protein CSAREKETGVLYEQYF.

The chain is built from TRBV7-8 and TRBJ2-7; D remains ambiguous. Germline V gene lookup returns CDR1 SGHVS and CDR2 FQNEAQ. V was pared by 1 base and J by 10 bases, with 11 bases between. This CDR3 has 12 amino acids. The CDR3 sequence: CASSLDLPSQYF. The CDR3 nucleotides read TGTGCCAGCAGCTTAGATTTACCGTCCCAGTACTTC.

This clonotype showed up just a few times. The chain joins TRBV14 to TRBJ2-5; D possibly corresponds to TRBD1 (6 bases). CDR1 and CDR2 (germline): SGHDN, FVKESK. Trimming took 1 base from V and 4 from J, leaving 16 bases between them. The CDR3 runs to 16 residues. CDR3 in DNA: TGTGCCAGCAGCCAAGGGGACAAAGCCTTCGGAGAGACCCAGTACTTC. Amino acid sequence: CASSQGDKAFGETQYF. Full variable domain (missing parts from reference TRBV14 and TRBJ2-5): EAGVTQFPSHSVIEKGQTVTLRCDPISGHDNLYWYRRVMGKEIKFLLHFVKESKQDESGMPNNRFLAERTGGTYSTLKVQPAELEDSGVYFCASSQGDKAFGETQYFGPGTRLLVL.

V usage is TRBV20-1 and J usage is TRBJ2-7; no clear D. Per germline, CDR1 DFQATT and CDR2 SNEGSKA (reference sequence). The CDR3 runs to 14 residues. Trimming removed 0 bases at V and 3 bases at J, with 12 bases between. The CDR3: CSARDLLGGYEQYF. For the CDR3, the DNA is TGCAGTGCTAGAGATCTCCTAGGTGGCTACGAGCAGTACTTC.

The V call is TRBV24-1, the J call TRBJ1-1; 9 bases agree with TRBD1. The CDR3 is 12 amino acids. CDR1 and CDR2 from the germline V gene are KGHDR and SFDVKD. V lost 7 bases and J lost 8; bases outside the gene matches: 4. The chain's CDR3 is CATRRGQGEAFF. The CDR3 nucleotides read TGTGCCACCAGGAGGGGACAGGGCGAAGCTTTCTTT.

This chain links TRBV19 with TRBJ1-6; tentatively, D is TRBD1 (6 bases). The CDR3 totals 14 residues. Trimming took 10 bases from V and 10 from J, leaving 20 bases between them. Germline lookup yields CDR1 LNHDA and CDR2 SQIVND (reference sequence). The CDR3 loop reads CATSNQGRGSPLHF. The CDR3 coding sequence is TGTGCCACCAGTAACCAGGGGCGTGGGTCACCCCTCCACTTT.